The 22 T cell receptor beta chains presented below share a single source sample, sequenced in a study of blood T cell dynamics during melanoma immunotherapy. Time point defined: week 3, after first cycle of checkpoint inhibitor. Using immunoSEQ multiplex PCR, the repertoire was profiled, and TCRdb retains in-frame clones only, with some absent. Counted here are 6,000 or so clones, around 90% occurring once; the ten biggest clones make up 4.5% to 6%. Material: blood, obtained from a patient treated with checkpoint blockade. These receptors all stem from a human donor with melanoma.

The chain is built from TRBV2 and TRBJ2-3; TRBD2 matches at 7 bases. The ends lost 4 bases at V and 3 bases at J; junction bases unmatched: 4. Germline V CDR1 and CDR2: SNHLY, FYNNEI. The CDR3 has 14 residues. The CDR3 sequence is CASSVSGVTDTQYF. The CDR3 nucleotides are TGTGCCAGCAGTGTGAGCGGGGTAACAGATACGCAGTATTTT.

This rearrangement joins TRBV14 to TRBJ2-5; 8 bases fit TRBD1. The better agreement between TRBJ2-7 and the DNA end casts doubt on the J call. From germline, CDR1 is SGHDN and CDR2 FVKESK. This CDR3 has 14 residues. This CDR3 reads CASSLPRGRYEQYF. The CDR3 bases are TGTGCCAGCAGCCTACCCAGGGGGCGGTACGAGCAGTACTTC.

The CDR3 protein is CASTRSGNTIYF. The DNA of the CDR3 is TGTGCCAGCACCCGTTCAGGAAACACCATATATTTT. The chain combines TRBV7-9 with TRBJ1-3; D gene ambiguous. Trimming removed 7 bases at V and 4 bases at J, with 8 bases between. CDR1 SEHNR and CDR2 FQNEAQ come from the germline V gene (reference sequence). CDR3 length: 12 amino acids.

The chain couples TRBV10-1 to TRBJ1-3; D perhaps matches TRBD1 (5 bases). With 9 bases removed from V and 0 bases from J, the gap between germline ends came to 15 bases. The CDR3 is made up of 15 amino acids. Germline CDR1 is WNHNN and CDR2 is SYGVQD (reference sequence). As DNA, the CDR3 is TGCGCCAGTGGGAGGAACAGGACCTCTGGAAACACCATATATTTT. It translates to CASGRNRTSGNTIYF.

In DNA form, the CDR3 reads TGTGCCAGCAGAACGACAGGGTCTTACAATGAGCAGTTCTTC. Its translation is CASRTTGSYNEQFF. The genes are TRBV2 and TRBJ2-1, with 7 bases matching TRBD1. Trimming cost V 6 bases and J 4 bases; bases outside gene matches: 6. Germline V gene data show CDR1 as SNHLY and CDR2 as FYNNEI. CDR3 length: 14 residues. The whole variable domain, remainder taken from reference TRBV2 and TRBJ2-1, is EPEVTQTPSHQVTQMGQEVILRCVPISNHLYFYWYRQILGQKVEFLVSFYNNEISEKSEIFDDQFSVERPDGSNFTLKIRSTKLEDSAMYFCASRTTGSYNEQFFGPGTRLTVL.

The V and J genes are TRBV6-6 and TRBJ2-3; perhaps TRBD1 as D (6 bases). With 2 bases removed from V and 0 bases from J, the gap between germline ends came to 12 bases. In germline, CDR1 is MNHNY, CDR2 SVGAGI (reference sequence). The CDR3 has 16 residues. CDR3 coding DNA: TGTGCCAGCAGTTACCCGGACAGTTCTAGCACAGATACGCAGTATTTT. It encodes CASSYPDSSSTDTQYF.

The V gene is TRBV7-9, the J gene TRBJ2-7; possibly TRBD1 for D (5 bases). V gave up 5 bases and J gave up 3 bases, with 17 bases separating them. CDR3 size: 15 residues. Germline values: CDR1 SEHNR, CDR2 FQNEAQ (reference sequence). The CDR3 sequence is CASSQDMVVVYEQYF. The DNA of the CDR3 is TGTGCCAGCAGCCAGGACATGGTGGTCGTCTACGAGCAGTACTTC.

V gene TRBV21-1 combines with J gene TRBJ1-4; no check of the table's D call, TRBD1, against the DNA was made. TRBV21-1 is a recognized pseudogene. The CDR3 is 19 amino acids. In DNA form, the CDR3 reads TGTGCCAGCAGCAAAGTGTCCGAAATATCAGGGGTTAGCGATGAAAAACTGTTTTTT. As protein: CASSKVSEISGVSDEKLFF.

V gene TRBV7-9 combines with J gene TRBJ2-1; 11 bases fit TRBD2. Germline V gene data show CDR1 as SEHNR and CDR2 as FQNEAQ (reference sequence). The V gene end was trimmed by 4 bases and the J gene end by 4 bases; junction bases not matched to a gene: 3. CDR3 size: 15 residues. The CDR3 DNA follows: TGTGCCAGCAGCTCTAGCGGGGGGCAATACAATGAGCAGTTCTTC. Protein product: CASSSSGGQYNEQFF. Complete variable domain (other parts from reference TRBV7-9 and TRBJ2-1): DTGVSQNPRHKITKRGQNVTFRCDPISEHNRLYWYRQTLGQGPEFLTYFQNEAQLEKSRLLSDRFSAERPKGSFSTLEIQRTEQGDSAMYLCASSSSGGQYNEQFFGPGTRLTVL.

The chain recombines TRBV5-1 with TRBJ2-6; tentatively, D is TRBD1 (6 bases). Germline CDR1 is SGHRS and CDR2 is YFSETQ. Trimming left V 1 base short and J 1 base short, with 12 bases between. This CDR3 has 17 residues. DNA of the CDR3: TGCGCCAGCAGCTTGACAGGGAGTACGTCTGGGGCCAACGTCCTGACTTTC. This codes for CASSLTGSTSGANVLTF.

J is TRBJ2-3 and V is TRBV7-9, with D perhaps given as TRBD1 or TRBD2 (5 bases each). CDR1 and CDR2 from the germline V gene are SEHNR and FQNEAQ (reference sequence). Trimming removed 4 bases at V and 9 bases at J, with 14 bases between. The CDR3 runs to 13 residues. CDR3 region: CASSSSGAETQYF. The CDR3 DNA is TGTGCCAGCAGCTCATCCGGGGCGGAGACGCAGTATTTT.

V gene TRBV7-9 combines with J gene TRBJ2-3; 7 bases map to TRBD1. Germline loops: CDR1 SEHNR, CDR2 FQNEAQ (reference sequence). The CDR3 is 11 residues long. V lost 11 bases and J lost 2; bases outside the gene matches: 1. In nucleotides, the CDR3 is TGTGCCGGACAGGACACAGATACGCAGTATTTT. Translated, it gives CAGQDTDTQYF.

This chain connects TRBV2 to TRBJ1-2, with D possibly TRBD1 on 5 matching bases. This CDR3 has 13 residues. CDR1 SNHLY and CDR2 FYNNEI come from the germline V gene. V was shortened by 7 bases and J by 0 bases, with 9 bases between the two germline ends. The CDR3 bases are TGTGCCAGCATGGGACCGACTAACTATGGCTACACCTTC. This sequence encodes CASMGPTNYGYTF.

The genes are TRBV2 and TRBJ1-2; 7 nucleotides align to TRBD1. Germline V gene lookup returns CDR1 SNHLY and CDR2 FYNNEI. Germline trimming cut 6 bases from V and 8 bases from J; bases unmatched to any gene: 9. The CDR3 runs to 13 residues. The CDR3 region has the DNA TGTGCCAGCAGCCGACAGGGAACGGAGGGCTACACCTTC. Its protein product is CASSRQGTEGYTF.

The rearrangement joins TRBV5-1 to TRBJ2-2, with D unresolved. Trimming left V 1 base short and J 4 bases short, with 5 bases between. CDR1 SGHRS and CDR2 YFSETQ come from the germline V gene. The CDR3 is 13 residues long. The CDR3 sequence: CASSLSFTGELFF. CDR3 in DNA: TGCGCCAGCAGCTTGAGCTTCACCGGGGAGCTGTTTTTT.

The DNA of the CDR3 is TGTGCCAGTAGTCCCGGTAGAGGGGAGACCCAGTACTTC. Translating gives CASSPGRGETQYF. The J gene is TRBJ2-5, the V gene TRBV19; D possibly corresponds to TRBD2 (5 bases). CDR1 LNHDA and CDR2 SQIVND come from the germline V gene (reference sequence). V gave up 5 bases and J gave up 5 bases, with 12 bases separating them. The CDR3 contains 13 residues.

This chain joins TRBV6-5 and TRBJ2-7; D is undetermined. This CDR3 has 15 amino acids. V was clipped by 0 bases and J by 2 bases, with 11 bases between them. CDR1 and CDR2 from the germline V gene are MNHEY and SVGAGI. CDR3 DNA sequence: TGTGCCAGCAGTTACTCGCAGGTTTCGACCTACGAGCAGTACTTC. Translating it yields CASSYSQVSTYEQYF.

DNA of the CDR3: TGTGCCAGCAGTGACTCGACGGGGGGGCCAGATACGCAGTATTTT. Its translation is CASSDSTGGPDTQYF. J is TRBJ2-3 and V is TRBV6-4; 8 nucleotides match TRBD2. V shed 0 bases and J 4 bases; nucleotides not matched to a gene: 3. CDR1 and CDR2 from the germline V gene are MRHNA and SNTAGT. This CDR3 region has 15 residues.

Of note for this clone: Lacking the conserved final phenylalanine or tryptophan, this CDR3 likely reflects a read error. It is unclear where the CDR3 begins or ends on the DNA, so no DNA is shown, and the CDR3 is as TCRdb lists it. The V call is TRBV4-1, the J call TRBJ2-3. CDR1 is MGHRA and CDR2 is YSYEKL in the germline V gene. The CDR3 spans 10 residues, counting both ends. The CDR3 reads CASSQDRDGV.

The rearrangement links TRBV6-1 to TRBJ1-2; D unresolved. Germline CDR1 MNHNS, CDR2 SASEGT. CDR3 length equals 12 residues. Trimming removed 3 bases at V and 8 bases at J, with 10 bases between. For the CDR3, the DNA is TGTGCCAGCAGTGAGGGTATCAGGGGCTACACCTTC. It encodes CASSEGIRGYTF.

In this sample, this clone turned up once. The V gene is TRBV11-2, the J gene TRBJ2-5; no definite D call. The V gene's germline CDR1 is SGHAT and CDR2 FQNNGV. The CDR3 loop spans 12 amino acids. Trimming removed 3 bases at V and 5 bases at J, with 7 bases between. The CDR3 loop is CASSFFRETQYF. The CDR3 DNA reads TGTGCCAGCAGCTTCTTCCGGGAGACCCAGTACTTC.

The chain has TRBV4-1 and TRBJ2-7; 8 nucleotides match TRBD1. The CDR3 has 14 amino acids. CDR1 and CDR2 (germline): MGHRA, YSYEKL. Trimming took 8 bases from V and 6 from J; bases not matched to a gene: 12. The CDR3 sequence: CASAALRTGPEQYF. The CDR3 nucleotides are TGCGCCAGCGCTGCTTTAAGGACAGGGCCCGAGCAGTACTTC.